The clone carrying this T cell receptor (beta chain) was observed a handful of times. The antigen remains unidentified. The sample belongs to a study of T-cell reconstitution after alpha-beta-depleted transplantation in children. Unique molecular identifiers were incorporated during preparation of the TCRbeta library. One entry per CDR3 protein, called by TCRdb with MiXCR from the PCR reads. The sample consists of 250,000 to 300,000 distinct CDR3 sequences, 6.5% to 9% of them appearing once. Between the trimmed V and J ends, which lost 2 bases and 8 bases, there was a span of 10 bases. Per the germline V gene, CDR1 is MNHEY and CDR2 is SVGAGI. The CDR3 is 14 amino acids. Findings and caveats of the study: T cells produced anew were the main source of T-cell counts and diversity one year after transplant. In some patients, recipient T cells and intrathymic progenitors surviving conditioning explained high day-60 diversity. Two months or so post-transplant, alpha-beta T cells reportedly derived from several hundred expanded graft clones.

The receptor comes from a female patient aged 2-9 years who had a stem cell transplant for Fanconi anemia, so the T cells may come from the graft donor. Sample: peripheral blood, taken 360 days after TCRalphabeta/CD19-depleted stem cell transplant. The chain employs TRBV6-5 and TRBJ1-6; D uncertain. The CDR3 nucleotides are TGTGCCAGCAGTTACGGGTCGGAATATTCACCCCTCCACTTT. It translates to CASSYGSEYSPLHF.